The next 25 T cell receptor beta chains were all read from a single sample in a study of blood T cell repertoires in COVID-19. The table came from immunoSEQ multiplex PCR; TCRdb's copy has only in-frame clones and leaves some out. The table lists around 200,000 clones, 86% of them singletons. Sequenced input: PBMCs or T cells enriched from blood (not recorded which). Receptors originate from a middle-aged woman with acute COVID-19.

This rearrangement joins TRBV29-1 to TRBJ2-7, with D tentatively TRBD1 (5 bases). CDR3 length equals 11 residues. Looked up from germline, CDR1 is SQVTM and CDR2 is ANQGSEA. The V gene lost 2 bases and the J gene lost 4 bases, with 6 bases spanning the gap. Here the CDR3 reads CSVEQGYEQYV. In DNA form, the CDR3 reads TGCAGCGTTGAACAGGGTTACGAGCAGTACGTC.

The chain is built from TRBV27 and TRBJ1-2; a possible D gene is TRBD1 (5 bases). The CDR3 runs 16 residues. CDR1 and CDR2 (germline): MNHEY, SMNVEV (reference sequence). The V end lost 7 bases, the J end lost 0 bases, and 18 bases lay between the germline ends. The CDR3 protein is CASKLQASTANYGYTF. In nucleotides, the CDR3 is TGTGCCAGCAAACTACAGGCCTCGACGGCTAACTATGGCTACACCTTC.

V and J are TRBV3-1 (or the pseudogene TRBV3-2) and TRBJ2-1, with D hard to call. Per the germline V gene, CDR1 is LGHDT and CDR2 is YNNKEL (reference sequence). The CDR3 is 14 residues long. V lost 2 bases to trimming and J lost 0 bases, with 5 bases between them. CDR3 nucleotides: TGTGCCAGCAGCCAATCGGGCTCCTACAATGAGCAGTTCTTC. Translated: CASSQSGSYNEQFF.

The rearrangement uses TRBV6-2 or TRBV6-3 and TRBJ1-5, with no clear D. Trimming took off 4 bases at V and 4 bases at J, with 5 bases between the two ends. The length of the CDR3 is 12 residues. Germline V gene sequence: CDR1 MNHEY, CDR2 SVGEGT. The chain's CDR3 is CASSLTNQPQHF. The DNA of the CDR3 is TGTGCCAGCAGTTTGACTAATCAGCCCCAGCATTTT.

This chain connects TRBV4-3 to TRBJ2-3; 8 bases match TRBD2. The junction had 4 bases not matched to a gene; V was cut back by 1 base and J by 4 bases. From germline, CDR1 is LGHNA and CDR2 YSLEER. The CDR3 covers 15 residues. CDR3: CASSQGGGRADTQYF. The CDR3 DNA follows: TGCGCCAGCAGCCAAGGCGGGGGGAGGGCAGATACGCAGTATTTT.

This chain uses TRBV4-2 with TRBJ1-2; D call uncertain. With 0 bases removed from V and 6 bases from J, the gap between germline ends came to 11 bases. Germline loops: CDR1 LGHNA, CDR2 YNFKEQ. CDR3 size: 14 residues. The CDR3 nucleotides read TGTGCCAGCAGCCAAGAGGGCGGGCAGGATGGCTACACCTTC. Translated: CASSQEGGQDGYTF.

This clone was seen more than once but under ten times. V is TRBV19 and J is TRBJ1-2; a possible D gene is TRBD1 (5 bases). The CDR3 loop spans 13 amino acids. V lost 3 bases and J 4 bases, leaving 9 bases between the germline ends. Germline V gives CDR1 LNHDA, CDR2 SQIVND (reference sequence). DNA for the CDR3: TGTGCCAGTAGTATGGGGCAGGGCTATGGCTACACCTTC. Translating it yields CASSMGQGYGYTF.

The chain has TRBV23-1 and TRBJ1-1, with 7 nucleotides matching TRBD1. TRBV23-1 is assigned to the ORF class and has an uncertain function. The CDR3 is made up of 11 amino acids. The J segment lost 9 bases and the V segment lost 8 bases, leaving 6 bases of the junction unmatched. The CDR3 DNA is TGCGCCAGCCCAGGGGGGAGGAAAGCTTTCTTT. This gives the protein CASPGGRKAFF.

This sequence joins TRBV7-2 and TRBJ2-2, with D unresolved. The germline CDR1 and CDR2 sequences are SGHTA and FQGNSA. This CDR3 comprises 13 residues. V was shortened by 1 base and J by 7 bases, with 7 bases between the two germline ends. The CDR3 nucleotides are TGTGCCAGCAGCTTAGGTTACGGCGGGGAGCTGTTTTTT. Protein product: CASSLGYGGELFF.

The chain is built from TRBV9 and TRBJ2-7; weak D call: TRBD2 (6 bases). The ends were cut back, 2 bases at V and 6 bases at J, with 18 bases in the middle. Germline-derived CDR1 and CDR2 are SGDLS and YYNGEE. The CDR3 consists of 15 residues. DNA of the CDR3: TGTGCCAGCAGCGTCGGGAGCAGTGATGGTGCCGAGCAGTACTTC. Encoded protein: CASSVGSSDGAEQYF.

The chain has TRBV6-1 and TRBJ2-2; 12 bases are shared with TRBD1. The V and J ends lost 3 bases and 7 bases, in that order; junction bases with no gene match: 6. Germline CDR1 is MNHNS and CDR2 is SASEGT. The CDR3 extends over 16 amino acids. CDR3 DNA sequence: TGTGCCAGCAGTGAGGGGACAGGGGGCCCCCACGGGGAGCTGTTTTTT. It encodes CASSEGTGGPHGELFF.

The rearrangement joins TRBV4-3 to TRBJ1-1, with D perhaps TRBD1 (5 bases). Trimming removed 0 bases at V and 1 base at J, with 12 bases between. The germline V gene has CDR1 LGHNA and CDR2 YSLEER. There are 16 residues in the CDR3. This CDR3 reads CASSQDNRLRNTEAFF. CDR3 sequence (DNA): TGCGCCAGCAGCCAAGATAACAGGCTGAGGAACACTGAAGCTTTCTTT.

The rearrangement uses TRBV21-1 and TRBJ2-7; the DNA was not used to check the table's D call, TRBD1. TRBV21-1 is a pseudogene. The CDR3 runs 14 residues. The CDR3: CASSKGLTSYEQYV. As DNA, the CDR3 is TGTGCCAGCAGCAAGGGCCTCACCTCCTACGAGCAGTACGTC.

This clone has only one observation. The chain recombines TRBV6-5 with TRBJ2-4; 9 bases align to TRBD1. Germline trimming cut 4 bases from V and 8 bases from J; bases unmatched to any gene: 9. The germline CDR1 and CDR2 sequences are MNHEY and SVGAGI. This CDR3 spans 15 amino acids. The CDR3 DNA reads as TGTGCCAGCAGTTCTCCTTCCGGGACAGGGTACATTCAGTACTTC. It translates to CASSSPSGTGYIQYF.

This rearrangement joins TRBV7-9 to TRBJ1-1, with 10 bases aligning to TRBD1. The CDR3 is 15 residues long. Trimming at V came to 3 bases and at J to 7 bases, leaving 8 bases not matched to a gene. Looked up from germline, CDR1 is SEHNR and CDR2 is FQNEAQ (reference sequence). For the CDR3, the DNA is TGTGCCAGCAGCTTCCGACAGGGGGCCACTCTTGAAGCTTTCTTT. It is translated as CASSFRQGATLEAFF.

The chain joins TRBV5-1 to TRBJ2-7; a possible D gene is TRBD2 (6 bases). V shed 0 bases and J shed 6 bases, with 13 bases lying between them. The CDR3 length is 14 residues. Germline CDR1 reads SGHRS; CDR2 reads YFSETQ. The CDR3 DNA sequence: TGCGCCAGCAGCTTGGATGGAGGGATAGGCGAGCAGTACGTC. Translating it yields CASSLDGGIGEQYV.

The genes are TRBV3-1 (or the pseudogene TRBV3-2) and TRBJ2-1; perhaps TRBD2 as D (7 bases). This CDR3 spans 19 amino acids. Trimming left V 0 bases short and J 5 bases short, with 23 bases between. From germline, CDR1 is LGHDT and CDR2 YNNKEL (reference sequence). The CDR3 DNA reads TGTGCCAGCAGCCAAGATTGGGGCCGGGCGGGGGCTTCTCACAATGAGCAGTTCTTC. Its translation is CASSQDWGRAGASHNEQFF.

The J gene is TRBJ2-5, the V gene TRBV5-8, with no clear D. CDR1 and CDR2 (germline): SGHTS, YDEGEE. CDR3 length equals 11 residues. The germline V and J ends were trimmed by 2 bases and 7 bases, with 6 bases remaining between them. In nucleotides, the CDR3 is TGTGCCAGCAGCTTATCGGGGACCCAGTACTTC. This translates into CASSLSGTQYF.

The chain joins TRBV7-9 to TRBJ1-1; the match to TRBD1 covers 8 bases. Germline lookup yields CDR1 SEHNR and CDR2 FQNEAQ (reference sequence). Trimming took 5 bases from V and 1 from J; bases not matched to a gene: 12. CDR3 length: 17 residues. CDR3 DNA sequence: TGTGCCAGCAGCCCCCCAGGGGGCGAGCAGGAGAACACTGAAGCTTTCTTT. It yields the protein CASSPPGGEQENTEAFF.

J is TRBJ1-2 and V is TRBV7-3, with D tentatively TRBD1 (6 bases). The CDR3 extends over 12 amino acids. Germline values: CDR1 SGHTA, CDR2 FQGTGA. V was pared by 10 bases and J by 4 bases, with 13 bases between. CDR3 bases: TGTGCCACCACAGGGACAATCTATGGCTACACCTTC. Its protein is CATTGTIYGYTF.

The rearrangement links TRBV21-1 to TRBJ1-2; the table gives TRBD1 as D, unverified against the DNA. TRBV21-1 corresponds to a pseudogene. The CDR3 contains 14 residues. CDR3 residues: CASSKVGTNSGYTF. The CDR3 nucleotides are TGTGCCAGCAGCAAAGTGGGGACAAACTCTGGCTACACCTTC.

The chain has TRBV7-3 and TRBJ1-6, with D perhaps matching TRBD1 (5 bases). Trimming left V 5 bases short and J 7 bases short, with 9 bases between. Germline V gene sequence: CDR1 SGHTA, CDR2 FQGTGA. The CDR3 extends over 13 amino acids. This CDR3 is CASSLGGNSPLHF. The CDR3 coding sequence is TGTGCCAGCAGCCTGGGGGGGAATTCACCCCTCCACTTT.

This sequence joins TRBV7-3 and TRBJ1-1, with 7 bases fitting TRBD1. Per the germline V gene, CDR1 is SGHTA and CDR2 is FQGTGA. The length of the CDR3 is 13 residues. The V gene end was trimmed by 4 bases and the J gene end by 9 bases; junction bases not matched to a gene: 8. The CDR3 DNA reads as TGTGCCAGCAGCTCGAATAGACAGGGACAAGCTTTCTTT. This translates into CASSSNRQGQAFF.

The J gene is TRBJ1-5, the V gene TRBV5-1, with TRBD1 matching 8 bases. Trimming removed 0 bases from V and 4 bases from J; junction bases left unmatched: 3. The germline V gene has CDR1 SGHRS and CDR2 YFSETQ. The CDR3 loop spans 15 amino acids. This CDR3 reads CASSLGTGRNQPQHF. In DNA form, the CDR3 reads TGCGCCAGCAGCTTGGGGACAGGGCGAAATCAGCCCCAGCATTTT.

The chain carries TRBV12-3 or TRBV12-4 and TRBJ1-2; TRBD1 matches 7 bases. Unmatched junction bases numbered 4, after V lost 3 bases and J lost 6 bases. The CDR3 runs to 13 residues. The CDR3 protein is CASSLRGRHGYTF. CDR3 nucleotide sequence: TGTGCCAGCAGTTTGAGGGGGCGGCATGGCTACACCTTC.